This T cell receptor (beta chain) was documented in a study of blood T cell repertoires in COVID-19. Study-wide background: Acute-phase and convalescent COVID-19 samples originated in the United States, Italy and Spain. The analysed material was cDNA or gDNA that came from T cells, B-cell-depleted T cells, or PBMCs.

Original data processing: Reference gene primer amplification yielded estimated nucleated cell counts. Some clones are missing from TCRdb's copy, which holds only in-frame ones; the method was immunoSEQ multiplex PCR. V, J and clone size were drawn from that table, and D and trimming were deduced from the DNA. The data show 150,000 to 200,000 clones, about 88% seen once. CDR1 MRHNA and CDR2 SNTAGT come from the germline V gene. V was pared by 6 bases and J by 6 bases, with 12 bases between. The CDR3 sequence is 12 residues long. This TCR was recovered from a human donor in a cohort sampled during active COVID-19. Material for sequencing was peripheral blood. V is TRBV6-4 and J is TRBJ2-7; the D is unclear. DNA of the CDR3: TGTGCCAGCAGCCCTGGAGACGGCGAGCAGTACTTC. Residues: CASSPGDGEQYF.